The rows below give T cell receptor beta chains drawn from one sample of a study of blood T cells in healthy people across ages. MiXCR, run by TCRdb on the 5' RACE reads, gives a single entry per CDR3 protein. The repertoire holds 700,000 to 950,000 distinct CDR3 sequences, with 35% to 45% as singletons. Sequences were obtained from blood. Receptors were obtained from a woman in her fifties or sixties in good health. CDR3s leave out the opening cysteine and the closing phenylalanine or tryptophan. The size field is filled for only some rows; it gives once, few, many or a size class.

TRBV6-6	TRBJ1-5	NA	ASRTTGADQPQH
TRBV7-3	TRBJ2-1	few	ASSLGALADGYNEQF
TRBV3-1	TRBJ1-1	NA	ASSQPDRVTEAF
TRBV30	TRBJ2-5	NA	AWGSRGQGETQY
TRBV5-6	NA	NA	ASSSWGAGSQETQY
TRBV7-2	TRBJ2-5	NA	ASSLEGTSLAGEETQY
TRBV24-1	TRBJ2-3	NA	ATSDRTASSTDTQY
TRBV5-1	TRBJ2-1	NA	ASSLIVLVGAVHEQF
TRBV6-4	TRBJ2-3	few	ASSDGGRTQY
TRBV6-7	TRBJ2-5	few	ASSYSYPTGTSGGLQETQY
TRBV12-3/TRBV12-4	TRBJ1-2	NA	ASSLARDGYGYT
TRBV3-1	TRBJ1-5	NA	ASSQNMQPQH
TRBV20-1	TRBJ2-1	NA	SARTRGSSYNEQF
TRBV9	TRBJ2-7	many	ASSVDGFSYEQY
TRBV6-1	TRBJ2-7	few	ASTKAPGQNYEQY
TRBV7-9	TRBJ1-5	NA	ASSEGTGGSNQPQH
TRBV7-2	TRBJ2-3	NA	ASSLDWGTDTQY
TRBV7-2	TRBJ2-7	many	ASSPEWGVAY
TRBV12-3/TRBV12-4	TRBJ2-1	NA	ASSLRGVRRSYNEQF
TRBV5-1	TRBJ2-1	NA	ASSFGTGNPNEQF
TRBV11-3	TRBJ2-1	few	ASSLDDSRANEQF
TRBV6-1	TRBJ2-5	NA	ASSTGTSGDIQETQY
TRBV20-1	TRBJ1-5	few	SAGQGAEYQPQH
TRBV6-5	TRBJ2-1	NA	ASSYTGQEF
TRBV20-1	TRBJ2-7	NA	STRLYYEQY
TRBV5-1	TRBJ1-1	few	ASSLAGGEGTEAF
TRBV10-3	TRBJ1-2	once	AIRASGPGYT
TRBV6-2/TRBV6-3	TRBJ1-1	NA	ASTWGSRTEAF
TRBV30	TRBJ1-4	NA	AWSVRQGQEKLF
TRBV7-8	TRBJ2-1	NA	ASSLVGLAGGEQF
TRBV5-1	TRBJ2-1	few	ASSTYSGFNDNEQF
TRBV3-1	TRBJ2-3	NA	ASSQGFLGADTQY
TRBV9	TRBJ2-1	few	ASSAWGGNEQF
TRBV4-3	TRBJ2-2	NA	ASSQDDPTFGGRTGELF